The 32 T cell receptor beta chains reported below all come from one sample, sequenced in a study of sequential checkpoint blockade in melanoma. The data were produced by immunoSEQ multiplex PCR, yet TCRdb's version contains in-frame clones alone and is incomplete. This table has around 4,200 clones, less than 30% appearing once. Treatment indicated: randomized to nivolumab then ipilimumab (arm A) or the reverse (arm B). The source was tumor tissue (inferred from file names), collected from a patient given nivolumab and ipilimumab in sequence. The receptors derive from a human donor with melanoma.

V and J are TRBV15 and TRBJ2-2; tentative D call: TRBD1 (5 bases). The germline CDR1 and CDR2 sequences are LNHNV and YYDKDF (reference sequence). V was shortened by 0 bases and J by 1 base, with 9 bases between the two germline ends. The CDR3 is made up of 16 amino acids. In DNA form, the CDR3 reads TGTGCCACCAGCAGAGATCAGCAGGGGAACACCGGGGAGCTGTTTTTT. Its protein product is CATSRDQQGNTGELFF.

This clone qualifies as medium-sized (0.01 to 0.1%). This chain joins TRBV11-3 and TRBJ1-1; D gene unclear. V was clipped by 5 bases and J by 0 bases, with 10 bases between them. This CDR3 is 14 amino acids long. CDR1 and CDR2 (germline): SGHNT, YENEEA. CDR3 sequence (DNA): TGTGCCAGCAGCCCCGGAGGCCTGAACACTGAAGCTTTCTTT. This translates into CASSPGGLNTEAFF.

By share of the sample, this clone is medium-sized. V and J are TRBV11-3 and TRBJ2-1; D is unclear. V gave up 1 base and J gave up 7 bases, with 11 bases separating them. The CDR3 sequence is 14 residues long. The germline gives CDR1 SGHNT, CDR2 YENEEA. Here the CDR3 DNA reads TGTGCCAGCAGCTTAGGAGGTGAAGGGAATGAGCAGTTCTTC. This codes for CASSLGGEGNEQFF.

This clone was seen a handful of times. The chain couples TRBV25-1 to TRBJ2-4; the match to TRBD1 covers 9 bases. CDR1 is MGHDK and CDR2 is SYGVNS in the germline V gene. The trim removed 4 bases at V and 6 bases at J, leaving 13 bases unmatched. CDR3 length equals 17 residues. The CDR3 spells CASSGHRGRRVPNIQYF. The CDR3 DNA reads TGTGCCAGCAGTGGCCACAGGGGGCGCAGGGTCCCAAACATTCAGTACTTC.

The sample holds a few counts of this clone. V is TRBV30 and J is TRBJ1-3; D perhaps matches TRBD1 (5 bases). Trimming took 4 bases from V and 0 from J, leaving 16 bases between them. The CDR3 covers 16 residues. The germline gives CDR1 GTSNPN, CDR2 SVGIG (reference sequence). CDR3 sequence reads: CAWKSEGPSSGNTIYF. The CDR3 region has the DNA TGTGCCTGGAAATCGGAGGGACCGAGCTCTGGAAACACCATATATTTT.

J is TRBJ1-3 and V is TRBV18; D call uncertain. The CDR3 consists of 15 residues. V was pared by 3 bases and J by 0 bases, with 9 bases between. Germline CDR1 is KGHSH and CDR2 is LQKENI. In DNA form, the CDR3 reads TGTGCCAGCTCACCGAGCCGGGACTCTGGAAACACCATATATTTT. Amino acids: CASSPSRDSGNTIYF.

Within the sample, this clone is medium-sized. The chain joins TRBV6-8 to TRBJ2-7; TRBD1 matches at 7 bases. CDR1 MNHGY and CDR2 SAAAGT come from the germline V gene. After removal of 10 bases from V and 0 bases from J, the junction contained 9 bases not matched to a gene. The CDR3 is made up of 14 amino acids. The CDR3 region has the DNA TGTGCCACTTGGGACAGACGTTACTCCTACGAGCAGTACTTC. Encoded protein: CATWDRRYSYEQYF.

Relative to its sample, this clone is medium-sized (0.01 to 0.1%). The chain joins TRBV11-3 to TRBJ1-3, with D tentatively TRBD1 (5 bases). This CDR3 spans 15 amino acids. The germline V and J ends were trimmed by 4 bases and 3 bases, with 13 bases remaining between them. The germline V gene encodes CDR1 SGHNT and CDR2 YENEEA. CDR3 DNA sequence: TGTGCCAGCAGCTCCGACGGGGCCCGTGGAAACACCATATATTTT. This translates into CASSSDGARGNTIYF.

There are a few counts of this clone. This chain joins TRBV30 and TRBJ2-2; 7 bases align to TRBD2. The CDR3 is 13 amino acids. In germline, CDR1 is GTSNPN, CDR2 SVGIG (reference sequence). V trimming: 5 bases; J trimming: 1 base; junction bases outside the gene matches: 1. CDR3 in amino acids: CAWGGRNTGELFF. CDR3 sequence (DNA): TGTGCCTGGGGCGGGAGGAACACCGGGGAGCTGTTTTTT. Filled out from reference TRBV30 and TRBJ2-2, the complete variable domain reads SQTIHQWPATLVQPVGSPLSLECTVEGTSNPNLYWYRQAAGRGLQLLFYSVGIGQISSEVPQNLSASRPQDRQFILSSKKLLLSDSGFYLCAWGGRNTGELFFGEGSRLTVL.

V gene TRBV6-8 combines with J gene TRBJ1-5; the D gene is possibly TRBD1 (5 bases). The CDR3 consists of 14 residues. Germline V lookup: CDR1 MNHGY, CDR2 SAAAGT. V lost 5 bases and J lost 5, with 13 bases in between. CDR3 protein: CASSVEGAYQPQHF. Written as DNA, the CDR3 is TGTGCCAGCAGTGTCGAAGGGGCCTATCAGCCCCAGCATTTT.

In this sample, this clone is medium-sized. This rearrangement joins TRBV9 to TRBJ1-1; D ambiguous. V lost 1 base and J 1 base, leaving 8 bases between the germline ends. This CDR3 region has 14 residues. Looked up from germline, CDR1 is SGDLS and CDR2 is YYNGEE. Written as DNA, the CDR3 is TGTGCCAGCAGCGTATCGGGGAGGAACACTGAAGCTTTCTTT. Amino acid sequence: CASSVSGRNTEAFF.

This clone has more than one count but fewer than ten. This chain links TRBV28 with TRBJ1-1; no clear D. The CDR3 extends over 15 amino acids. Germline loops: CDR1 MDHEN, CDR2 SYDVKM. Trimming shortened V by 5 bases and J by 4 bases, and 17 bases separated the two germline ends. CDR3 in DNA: TGTGCCAGCAGTCCTAGTAAAGGGAGTGGCACTGAAGCTTTCTTT. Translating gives CASSPSKGSGTEAFF.

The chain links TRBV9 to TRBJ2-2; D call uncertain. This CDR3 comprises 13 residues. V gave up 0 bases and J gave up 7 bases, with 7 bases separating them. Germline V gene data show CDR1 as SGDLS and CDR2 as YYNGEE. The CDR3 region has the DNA TGTGCCAGCAGCGTAGGAATGTTCGGGGAGCTGTTTTTT. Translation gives CASSVGMFGELFF.

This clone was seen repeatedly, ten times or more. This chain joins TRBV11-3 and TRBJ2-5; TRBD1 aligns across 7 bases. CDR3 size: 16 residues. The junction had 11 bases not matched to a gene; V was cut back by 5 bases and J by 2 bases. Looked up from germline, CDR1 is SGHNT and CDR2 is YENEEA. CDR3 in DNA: TGTGCCAGCAGCACAGGGGTTTCGGGGACACAAGAGACCCAGTACTTC. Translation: CASSTGVSGTQETQYF.

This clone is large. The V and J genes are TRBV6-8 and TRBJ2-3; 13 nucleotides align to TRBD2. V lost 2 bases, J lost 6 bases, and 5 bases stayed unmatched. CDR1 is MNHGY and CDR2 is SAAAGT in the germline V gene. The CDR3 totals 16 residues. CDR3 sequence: CASSYTSGGAKDTQYF. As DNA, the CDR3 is TGTGCCAGCAGTTACACTAGCGGGGGGGCAAAGGATACGCAGTATTTT.

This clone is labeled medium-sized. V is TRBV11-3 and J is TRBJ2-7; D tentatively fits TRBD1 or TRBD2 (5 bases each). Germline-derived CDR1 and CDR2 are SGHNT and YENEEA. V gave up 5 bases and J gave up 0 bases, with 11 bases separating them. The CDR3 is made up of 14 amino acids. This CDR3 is CASSPGRVSYEQYF. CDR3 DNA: TGTGCCAGCAGCCCGGGACGGGTCTCCTACGAGCAGTACTTC.

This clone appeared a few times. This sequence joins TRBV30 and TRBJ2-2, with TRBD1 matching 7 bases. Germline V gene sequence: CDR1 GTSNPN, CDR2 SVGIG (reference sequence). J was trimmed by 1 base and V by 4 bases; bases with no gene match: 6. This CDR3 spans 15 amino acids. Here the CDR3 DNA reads TGTGCCTGGAAGGACGGGACAGTGAACACCGGGGAGCTGTTTTTT. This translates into CAWKDGTVNTGELFF.

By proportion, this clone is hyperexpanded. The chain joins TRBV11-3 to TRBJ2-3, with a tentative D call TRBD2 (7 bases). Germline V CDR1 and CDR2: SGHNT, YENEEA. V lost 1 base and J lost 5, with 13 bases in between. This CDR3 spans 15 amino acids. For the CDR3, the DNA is TGTGCCAGCAGCTTAGGGGCGGGGGCAATAGATACGCAGTATTTT. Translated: CASSLGAGAIDTQYF.

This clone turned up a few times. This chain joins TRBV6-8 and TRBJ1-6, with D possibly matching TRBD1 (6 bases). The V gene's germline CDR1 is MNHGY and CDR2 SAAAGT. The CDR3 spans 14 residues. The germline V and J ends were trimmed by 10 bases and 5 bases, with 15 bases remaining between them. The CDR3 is CAIRGDGNNSPLHF. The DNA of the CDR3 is TGTGCCATCAGGGGAGACGGAAATAATTCACCCCTCCACTTT.

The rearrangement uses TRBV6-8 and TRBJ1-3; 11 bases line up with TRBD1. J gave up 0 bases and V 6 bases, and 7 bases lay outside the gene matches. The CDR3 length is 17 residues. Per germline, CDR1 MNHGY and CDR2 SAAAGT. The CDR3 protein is CASRQDRGLYSGNTIYF. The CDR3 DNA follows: TGTGCCAGCAGACAGGACAGGGGGCTTTACTCTGGAAACACCATATATTTT.

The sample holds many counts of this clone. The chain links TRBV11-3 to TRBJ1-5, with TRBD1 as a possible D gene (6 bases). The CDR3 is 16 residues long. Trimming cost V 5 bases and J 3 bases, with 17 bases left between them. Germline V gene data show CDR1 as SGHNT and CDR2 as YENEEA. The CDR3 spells CASSPGSQGPNQPQHF. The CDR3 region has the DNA TGTGCCAGCAGCCCCGGGTCACAGGGACCCAATCAGCCCCAGCATTTT.

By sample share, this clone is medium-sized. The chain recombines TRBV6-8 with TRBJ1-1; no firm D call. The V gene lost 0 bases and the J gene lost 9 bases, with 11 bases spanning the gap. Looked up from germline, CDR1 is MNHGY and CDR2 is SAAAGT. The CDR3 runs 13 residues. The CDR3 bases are TGTGCCAGCAGTTACTCGAAGCAGGTTCAAGCTTTCTTT. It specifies CASSYSKQVQAFF.

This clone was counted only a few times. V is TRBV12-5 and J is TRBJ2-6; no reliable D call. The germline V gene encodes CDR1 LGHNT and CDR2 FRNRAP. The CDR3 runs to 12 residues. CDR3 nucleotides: TGTGCCAGCACCGGGGGGGCCAACGTCCTGACTTTC. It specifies CASTGGANVLTF.

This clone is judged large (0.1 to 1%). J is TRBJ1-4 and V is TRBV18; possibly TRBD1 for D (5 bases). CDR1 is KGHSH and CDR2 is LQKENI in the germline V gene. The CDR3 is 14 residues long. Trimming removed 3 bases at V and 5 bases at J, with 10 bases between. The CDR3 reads CASSPGLSNEKLFF. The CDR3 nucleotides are TGTGCCAGCTCACCGGGACTGTCCAATGAAAAACTGTTTTTT.

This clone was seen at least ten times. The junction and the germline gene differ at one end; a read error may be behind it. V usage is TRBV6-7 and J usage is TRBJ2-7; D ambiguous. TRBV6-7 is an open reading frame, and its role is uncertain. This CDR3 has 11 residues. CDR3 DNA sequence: TGTGCCACCAGTGATGGAGACGAGCAGTACTTC. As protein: CATSDGDEQYF.

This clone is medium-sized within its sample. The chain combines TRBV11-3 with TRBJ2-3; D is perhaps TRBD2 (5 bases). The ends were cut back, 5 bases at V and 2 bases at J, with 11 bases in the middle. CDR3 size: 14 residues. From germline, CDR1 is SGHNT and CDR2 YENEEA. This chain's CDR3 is CASSDYPFTDTQYF. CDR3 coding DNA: TGTGCCAGCAGCGACTACCCCTTCACAGATACGCAGTATTTT.

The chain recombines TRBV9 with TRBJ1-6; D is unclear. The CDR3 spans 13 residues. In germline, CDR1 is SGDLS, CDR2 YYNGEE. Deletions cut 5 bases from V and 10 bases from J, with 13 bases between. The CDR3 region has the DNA TGTGCCAGCAGTGATAGGATAATCTCACCCCTCCACTTT. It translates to CASSDRIISPLHF.

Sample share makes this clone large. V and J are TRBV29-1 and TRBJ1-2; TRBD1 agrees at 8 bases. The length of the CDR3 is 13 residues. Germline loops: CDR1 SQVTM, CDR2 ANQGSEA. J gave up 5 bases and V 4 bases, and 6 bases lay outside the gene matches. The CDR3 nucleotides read TGCAGCGTTGCTCCGCAGGGGGCATATGGCTACACCTTC. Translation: CSVAPQGAYGYTF.

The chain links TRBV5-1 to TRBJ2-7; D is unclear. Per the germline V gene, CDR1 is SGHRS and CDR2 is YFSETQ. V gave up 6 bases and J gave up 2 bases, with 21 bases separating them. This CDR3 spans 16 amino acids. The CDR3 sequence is CASMVESTERTYEQYF. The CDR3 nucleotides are TGCGCCAGCATGGTTGAATCTACGGAGAGGACCTACGAGCAGTACTTC.

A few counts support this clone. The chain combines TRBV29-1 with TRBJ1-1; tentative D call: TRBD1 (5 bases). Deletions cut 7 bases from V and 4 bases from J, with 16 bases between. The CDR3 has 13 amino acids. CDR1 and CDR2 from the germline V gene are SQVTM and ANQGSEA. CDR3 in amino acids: CSGLRELGTEAFF. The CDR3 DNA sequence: TGCAGCGGACTCAGGGAGCTTGGCACTGAAGCTTTCTTT.

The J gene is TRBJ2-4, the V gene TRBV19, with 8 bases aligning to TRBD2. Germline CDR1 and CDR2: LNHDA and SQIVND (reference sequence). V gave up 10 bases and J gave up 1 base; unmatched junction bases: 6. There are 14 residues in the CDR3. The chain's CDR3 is CAISAGDAKNIQYF. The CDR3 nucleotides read TGTGCCATCTCAGCGGGGGACGCCAAAAACATTCAGTACTTC.

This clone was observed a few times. The CDR3 region is CATSTGGLTEAFF. Written as DNA, the CDR3 is TGTGCCACCTCGACAGGGGGTTTGACTGAAGCTTTCTTT. V gene TRBV6-8 combines with J gene TRBJ1-1; 9 nucleotides line up with TRBD1. Germline V lookup: CDR1 MNHGY, CDR2 SAAAGT. Trimming at V came to 10 bases and at J to 5 bases, leaving 8 bases not matched to a gene. CDR3 length: 13 residues.